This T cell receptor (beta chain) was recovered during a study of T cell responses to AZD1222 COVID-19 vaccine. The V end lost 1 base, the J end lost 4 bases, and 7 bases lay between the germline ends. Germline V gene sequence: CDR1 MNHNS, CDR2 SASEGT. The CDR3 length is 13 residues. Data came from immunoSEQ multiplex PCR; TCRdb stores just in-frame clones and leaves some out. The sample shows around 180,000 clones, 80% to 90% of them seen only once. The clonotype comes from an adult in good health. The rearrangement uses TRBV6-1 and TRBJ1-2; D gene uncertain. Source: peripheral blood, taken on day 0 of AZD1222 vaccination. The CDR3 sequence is CASSEEQLYGYTF. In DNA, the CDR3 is TGTGCCAGCAGTGAAGAGCAGCTCTATGGCTACACCTTC.